This TCR beta chain was identified in a study of monozygotic twins with inflammatory bowel disease. The draw for each donor consisted of a single 2.5 ml blood sample. CDR3 length equals 15 residues. CDR1 and CDR2 (germline): SQVTM, ANQGSEA. Total RNA input per TCR library was about 3.5 ug. TCRdb re-called the 5' RACE reads; every CDR3 protein appears as one record, without DNA. The specimen's table records roughly 150,000 distinct CDR3 sequences. This chain joins TRBV29-1 and TRBJ2-5; with no DNA, the TCRdb D assignment of TRBD1 cannot be verified. The sample consisted of blood. The TCR comes from a human donor with ulcerative colitis or Crohn's disease, or a healthy co-twin of an affected twin (not recorded which). CDR3 loop: CSVEMNRDRGETQYF.